This entry lists 15 T cell receptor beta chains sequenced from one sample in a study of T cells in Graves' hyperthyroidism and ophthalmopathy. Amplification of TCR beta CDR3 regions was performed using RNA transcripts as template. HTBI primers were employed in a first-round RT-PCR of the TCR CDR3. TCRdb reprocessed the multiplex PCR reads with MiXCR, giving one entry per CDR3 protein. Among roughly 380,000 distinct CDR3 sequences, 18% were seen once, and the ten largest hold 15% to 18%. The specimen sequenced was blood. Every receptor here comes from a woman in her 40s with Graves' ophthalmopathy.

At least ten counts were recorded for this clonotype. This rearrangement joins TRBV19 to TRBJ1-5; TRBD1 aligns across 7 bases. The CDR3 spans 14 residues. In germline, CDR1 is LNHDA, CDR2 SQIVND (reference sequence). V was pared by 5 bases and J by 6 bases, with 7 bases of the junction left unmatched. The CDR3, as DNA: TGTGCCAGTAGTGTCAGACAGGGAGGTCAGCCCCAGCATTTT. It yields the protein CASSVRQGGQPQHF.

This clonotype was seen repeatedly, ten times or more. The V call is TRBV7-7, the J call TRBJ2-7; 10 nucleotides align to TRBD2. CDR1 is SSHAT, CDR2 FNYEAQ, per germline (reference sequence). The CDR3 has 19 residues. The CDR3 is CASRPTQASGRSSAYEQYF. In DNA, the CDR3 is TGTGCTAGCCGCCCCACGCAGGCTAGCGGGAGATCCTCGGCCTACGAGCAGTACTTC.

Many counts were recorded for this clonotype. The chain is built from TRBV27 and TRBJ1-1; 7 bases are a match to TRBD1. The CDR3 sequence is 16 residues long. Germline assignment: CDR1 MNHEY and CDR2 SMNVEV (reference sequence). With V trimmed by 5 bases and J by 4 bases, 13 bases remained unmatched. The CDR3 loop reads CASSPRPAGGLTEAFF. CDR3 in DNA: TGTGCCAGCAGTCCCCGCCCAGCAGGGGGACTCACTGAAGCTTTCTTT.

This clonotype came up many times. The rearrangement joins TRBV6-1 to TRBJ2-2; 11 bases map to TRBD2. The V and J ends lost 3 bases and 1 base, in that order; junction bases with no gene match: 1. The germline V gene has CDR1 MNHNS and CDR2 SASEGT. The CDR3 consists of 16 residues. The CDR3 region is CASSELAGGNTGELFF. DNA of the CDR3: TGTGCCAGCAGTGAGCTAGCGGGGGGGAACACCGGGGAGCTGTTTTTT.

This clonotype was seen a few times. This may arise from a read error, as a much more abundant clone is one base away. This rearrangement joins TRBV15 to TRBJ1-2; possibly TRBD1 for D (5 bases). V was pared by 3 bases and J by 0 bases, with 32 bases between. Germline V CDR1 and CDR2: LNHNV, YYDKDF (reference sequence). The CDR3 has 22 residues. CDR3 coding DNA: TGTGCCACCAGCAGCCCCGCCGGGGTCCCGCGGGGGACCTCCATCTCTAACTATGGCTACACCTTC. It encodes CATSSPAGVPRGTSISNYGYTF. The variable domain in full, completed from reference TRBV15 and TRBJ1-2, reads DAMVIQNPRYQVTQFGKPVTLSCSQTLNHNVMYWYQQKSSQAPKLLFHYYDKDFNNEADTPDNFQSRRPNTSFCFLDIRSPGLGDTAMYLCATSSPAGVPRGTSISNYGYTFGSGTRLTVV.

This clonotype has ten or more counts. The chain uses TRBV7-2 and TRBJ1-3, with 9 nucleotides matching TRBD1. The V segment lost 6 bases and the J segment 4 bases; nucleotides outside the gene matches: 7. Germline CDR1 reads SGHTA; CDR2 reads FQGNSA. The CDR3 spans 15 residues. CDR3 sequence: CASSSQGAQGNTIYF. CDR3 coding DNA: TGTGCCAGCAGTTCACAGGGGGCGCAAGGAAACACCATATATTTT.

This clonotype was seen repeatedly, ten times or more. The genes are TRBV6-2 or TRBV6-3 and TRBJ2-6; the D is unclear. This CDR3 is 12 amino acids long. CDR1 and CDR2 from the germline V gene are MNHEY and SVGEGT. V was cut by 3 bases and J by 12 bases, with 9 bases left in between. CDR3 in amino acids: CASSYPPPVLTF. The CDR3 DNA is TGTGCCAGCAGTTATCCCCCCCCCGTCCTGACTTTC.

This clonotype appeared many times. The chain employs TRBV28 and TRBJ1-1, with 10 bases fitting TRBD1. In germline, CDR1 is MDHEN, CDR2 SYDVKM. The length of the CDR3 is 14 residues. The V gene end was trimmed by 6 bases and the J gene end by 5 bases; junction bases not matched to a gene: 6. CDR3 residues: CASSKPGQGTEAFF. In DNA, the CDR3 is TGTGCCAGCAGCAAACCGGGACAGGGGACTGAAGCTTTCTTT.

This clonotype came up many times. V is TRBV6-5 and J is TRBJ1-5; D is ambiguous. Germline V gene sequence: CDR1 MNHEY, CDR2 SVGAGI. V shed 2 bases and J shed 4 bases, with 12 bases lying between them. The CDR3 extends over 15 amino acids. The CDR3 is CASSYDAGANQPQHF. The CDR3 DNA sequence: TGTGCCAGCAGTTACGATGCAGGAGCGAATCAGCCCCAGCATTTT.

This clonotype was seen ten or more times. This sequence joins TRBV27 and TRBJ2-1; TRBD2 matches 8 bases. The J segment lost 8 bases and the V segment lost 6 bases, leaving 3 bases of the junction unmatched. This CDR3 comprises 12 residues. Germline values: CDR1 MNHEY, CDR2 SMNVEV (reference sequence). Here the CDR3 reads CASRREGHEQFF. The CDR3 region has the DNA TGTGCCAGCAGACGGGAGGGTCATGAGCAGTTCTTC.

This clonotype has at least ten counts. The chain uses TRBV5-4 and TRBJ2-6; no firm D call. The V and J ends lost 0 bases and 0 bases respectively, with 10 bases between them. The CDR3 is 17 amino acids. CDR1 and CDR2 from the germline V gene are SGHNT and YYREEE (reference sequence). The CDR3 sequence: CASSLARHNSGANVLTF. The CDR3 DNA sequence: TGTGCCAGCAGCTTGGCCAGGCACAACTCTGGGGCCAACGTCCTGACTTTC.

This clonotype occurred once. The chain recombines TRBV7-8 with TRBJ2-5, with 9 bases aligning to TRBD2. Trimming at V came to 8 bases and at J to 5 bases, leaving 12 bases not matched to a gene. This CDR3 contains 15 residues. CDR1 and CDR2 (germline): SGHVS, FQNEAQ. The CDR3 DNA sequence: TGTGCCAGCGGTCCCATTGTAGCGGGAGATGAGACCCAGTACTTC. Residues: CASGPIVAGDETQYF.

CDR3: CASSPTGANTGELFF. The CDR3 nucleotides are TGTGCCAGCTCACCGACAGGGGCGAACACCGGGGAGCTGTTTTTT. The V gene is TRBV18, the J gene TRBJ2-2, with TRBD1 identical over 8 bases. Germline lookup yields CDR1 KGHSH and CDR2 LQKENI. The CDR3 covers 15 residues. V shed 3 bases and J 0 bases; nucleotides not matched to a gene: 0.

The chain couples TRBV6-2 or TRBV6-3 to TRBJ2-4; D remains ambiguous. V was cut by 0 bases and J by 0 bases, with 12 bases left in between. The CDR3 sequence is 17 residues long. Germline CDR1 is MNHEY and CDR2 is SVGEGT. CDR3 sequence (DNA): TGTGCCAGCAGTTACTCTCTACTGATGCTAGCCAAAAACATTCAGTACTTC. As protein: CASSYSLLMLAKNIQYF.

This clonotype was detected ten times or more. This chain links TRBV9 with TRBJ2-7, with TRBD1 as a possible D gene (5 bases). Trimming took 4 bases from V and 3 from J, leaving 8 bases between them. The CDR3 runs to 12 residues. Germline assignment: CDR1 SGDLS and CDR2 YYNGEE. DNA of the CDR3: TGTGCCAGCAGCTCAGGGAACTACGAGCAGTACTTC. Amino acids: CASSSGNYEQYF.